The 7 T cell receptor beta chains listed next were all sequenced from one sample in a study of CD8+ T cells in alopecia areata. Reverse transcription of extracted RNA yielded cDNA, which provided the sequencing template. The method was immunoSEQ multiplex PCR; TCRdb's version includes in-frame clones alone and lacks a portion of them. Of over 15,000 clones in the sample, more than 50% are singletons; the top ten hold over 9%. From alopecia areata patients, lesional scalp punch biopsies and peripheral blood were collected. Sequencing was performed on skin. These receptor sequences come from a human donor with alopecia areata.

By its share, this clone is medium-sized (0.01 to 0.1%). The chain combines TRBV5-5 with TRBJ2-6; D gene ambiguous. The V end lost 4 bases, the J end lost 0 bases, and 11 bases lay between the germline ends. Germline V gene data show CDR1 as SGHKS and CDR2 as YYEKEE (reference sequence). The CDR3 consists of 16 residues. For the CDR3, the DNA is TGTGCCAGCAGCCTCGCCCCGTCCTCTGGGGCCAACGTCCTGACTTTC. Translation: CASSLAPSSGANVLTF.

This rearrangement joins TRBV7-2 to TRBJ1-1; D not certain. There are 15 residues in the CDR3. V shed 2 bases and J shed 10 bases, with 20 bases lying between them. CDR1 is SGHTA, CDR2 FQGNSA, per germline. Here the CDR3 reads CASSLIPDVSKGAFF. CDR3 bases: TGTGCCAGCAGCTTAATCCCCGACGTCTCTAAGGGAGCTTTCTTT.

The CDR3 region is CASSLATMPGLARSYEQYF. The CDR3 nucleotides are TGTGCCAGCAGCTTAGCAACAATGCCGGGACTAGCGAGATCCTACGAGCAGTACTTC. J is TRBJ2-7 and V is TRBV7-8, with 10 bases fitting TRBD2. CDR1 is SGHVS, CDR2 FQNEAQ, per germline. The ends lost 0 bases at V and 1 base at J; junction bases unmatched: 12. The CDR3 is 19 amino acids.

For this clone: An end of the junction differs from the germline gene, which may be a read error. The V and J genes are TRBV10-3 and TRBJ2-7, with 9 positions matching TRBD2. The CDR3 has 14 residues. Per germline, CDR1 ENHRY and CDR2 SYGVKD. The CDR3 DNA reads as TGTGCCAGCAGTTACTCGGGACTAGCCGCCGAGCAGTACTTC. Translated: CASSYSGLAAEQYF.

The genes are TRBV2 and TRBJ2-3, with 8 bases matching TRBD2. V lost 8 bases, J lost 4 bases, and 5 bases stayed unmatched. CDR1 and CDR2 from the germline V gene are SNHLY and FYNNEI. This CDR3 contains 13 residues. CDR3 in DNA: TGTGCCAGCCAGCGGGAGTACTCAGATACGCAGTATTTT. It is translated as CASQREYSDTQYF.

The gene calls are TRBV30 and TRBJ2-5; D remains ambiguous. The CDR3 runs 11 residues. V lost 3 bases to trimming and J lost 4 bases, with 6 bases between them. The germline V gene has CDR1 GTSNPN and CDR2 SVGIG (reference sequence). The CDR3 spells CAWRGGETQYF. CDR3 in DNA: TGTGCCTGGAGGGGCGGAGAGACCCAGTACTTC.

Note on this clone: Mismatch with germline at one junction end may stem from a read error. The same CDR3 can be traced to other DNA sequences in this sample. The CDR3 reads CASSLISGRAANTGELFF. CDR3 nucleotides: TGTGCCAGCAGTCTCATTAGCGGGAGGGCCGCGAACACCGGAGAGCTGTTTTTT. V is TRBV27 and J is TRBJ2-2; the match to TRBD2 covers 11 bases. The CDR3 is 18 residues long. Germline V gene sequence: CDR1 MNHEY, CDR2 SMNVEV (reference sequence).